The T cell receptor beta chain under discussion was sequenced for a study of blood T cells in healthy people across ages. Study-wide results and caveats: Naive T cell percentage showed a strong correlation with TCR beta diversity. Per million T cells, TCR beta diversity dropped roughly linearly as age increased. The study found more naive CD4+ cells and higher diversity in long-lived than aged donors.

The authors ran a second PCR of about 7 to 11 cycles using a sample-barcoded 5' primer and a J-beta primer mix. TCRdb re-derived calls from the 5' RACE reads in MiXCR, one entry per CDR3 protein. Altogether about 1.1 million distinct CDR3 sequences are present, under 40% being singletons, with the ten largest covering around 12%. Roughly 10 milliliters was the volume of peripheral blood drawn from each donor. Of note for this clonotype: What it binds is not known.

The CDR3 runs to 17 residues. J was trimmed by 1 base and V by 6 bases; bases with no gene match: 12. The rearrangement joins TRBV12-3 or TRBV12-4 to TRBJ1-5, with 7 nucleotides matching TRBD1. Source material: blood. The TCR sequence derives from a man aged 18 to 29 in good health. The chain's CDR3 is CASSLPPPGQSNQPQHF. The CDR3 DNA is TGTGCCAGCAGCCTACCGCCCCCGGGACAGAGCAATCAGCCCCAGCATTTT.